This T cell receptor (beta chain) emerged from a study of OX40 agonist ivuxolimab in advanced cancers. Worth noting for this clone: The same CDR3 can be traced to other DNA sequences in this sample.

This table comes from immunoSEQ multiplex PCR, and its TCRdb copy is limited to in-frame clones, with some not included. The repertoire holds some 66,000 clones, with roughly 80% as singletons. This CDR3 has 13 amino acids. CDR1 and CDR2 from the germline V gene are SNHLY and FYNNEI. With 6 bases removed from V and 2 bases from J, the gap between germline ends came to 10 bases. This sequence was found in an adult with an advanced solid tumor such as melanoma, head and neck, liver or kidney cancer. V is TRBV2 and J is TRBJ1-2; D is possibly TRBD1 (6 bases). This specimen consisted of CD4+ or CD8+ T cells sorted from blood, obtained in a trial of the OX40 agonist ivuxolimab. CDR3 coding DNA: TGTGCCAGCAGCGAACAGGGCAACTATGGCTACACCTTC. Translating gives CASSEQGNYGYTF.